The rows below give T cell receptor beta chains drawn from one sample of a study of blood T cells in healthy people across ages. TCRdb used MiXCR to reprocess the 5' RACE reads, holding one entry per CDR3 protein. Here the sample spans about 940,000 distinct CDR3 sequences, roughly 52% being singletons. Sequencing was done on a sample of blood. Receptor source: a man aged 30 to 39 in good health. Both conserved end residues are part of each CDR3. The D gene is left open where the match is weak. The size entry is marked missing in some rows and otherwise reads once, few, many or a size class.

clone_size: NA; j_call: TRBJ1-2; d_call: NA; v_call: TRBV29-1; cdr3_nt: TGCAGCGTTGAAGACCCGAGGTATACACATGCTAACTATGGCTACACCTTC; cdr3_aa: CSVEDPRYTHANYGYTF
clone_size: NA; j_call: TRBJ2-3; d_call: NA; v_call: TRBV5-1; cdr3_nt: TGCGCCAGCAGCCCGACTAAGATCACAGATACGCAGTATTTT; cdr3_aa: CASSPTKITDTQYF
clone_size: few; j_call: TRBJ2-7; d_call: NA; v_call: TRBV29-1; cdr3_nt: TGCAGCGTGCGGACGACGACCTACGAGCAGTACTTC; cdr3_aa: CSVRTTTYEQYF
clone_size: NA; j_call: TRBJ2-1; d_call: NA; v_call: TRBV29-1; cdr3_nt: TGCAGCGTTGCCGACGGACTAACAATGAATGAGCAGTTCTTC; cdr3_aa: CSVADGLTMNEQFF
clone_size: NA; j_call: TRBJ2-3; d_call: TRBD1; v_call: TRBV6-1; cdr3_nt: TGTGCCAGCACCCAACAGGGGGCCACAGATACGCAGTATTTT; cdr3_aa: CASTQQGATDTQYF
clone_size: NA; j_call: TRBJ2-6; d_call: TRBD1; v_call: TRBV28; cdr3_nt: TGTGCCAGCAGTCCCCGACAGGGGTCCCCTGGGGCCAACGTCCTGACTTTC; cdr3_aa: CASSPRQGSPGANVLTF
clone_size: few; j_call: TRBJ1-6; d_call: NA; v_call: TRBV20-1; cdr3_nt: TGCAGTGCCCTCGGGCAGGGGAATTCACCCCTCCACTTT; cdr3_aa: CSALGQGNSPLHF
clone_size: few; j_call: TRBJ2-3; d_call: NA; v_call: TRBV27; cdr3_nt: TGTGCCAGCAGTTTATTTGGAGCCGATACGCAGTATTTT; cdr3_aa: CASSLFGADTQYF
clone_size: NA; j_call: TRBJ2-1; d_call: TRBD1; v_call: TRBV28; cdr3_nt: TGTGCCAGCAGCGGGACAGTTGGCTACAATGAGCAGTTCTTC; cdr3_aa: CASSGTVGYNEQFF
clone_size: once; j_call: TRBJ2-1; d_call: TRBD1; v_call: TRBV18; cdr3_nt: TGTGCCAGCTCACCACAATCAACAGGGGGCTACAATGAGCAGTTCTTC; cdr3_aa: CASSPQSTGGYNEQFF
clone_size: NA; j_call: TRBJ2-3; d_call: NA; v_call: TRBV20-1; cdr3_nt: TGCAGTGCCGGCGTCAGCACAGATACGCAGTATTTT; cdr3_aa: CSAGVSTDTQYF
clone_size: NA; j_call: TRBJ2-7; d_call: NA; v_call: TRBV11-1; cdr3_nt: TGTGCCAGCAGCCCCTTTTTCATGGGTGAGCAGTACTTC; cdr3_aa: CASSPFFMGEQYF
clone_size: few; j_call: TRBJ2-7; d_call: TRBD1; v_call: TRBV27; cdr3_nt: TGTGCCAGCAGAAACACAGGGGTCTACGAGCAGTACTTC; cdr3_aa: CASRNTGVYEQYF
clone_size: few; j_call: TRBJ2-6; d_call: NA; v_call: TRBV5-1; cdr3_nt: TGCGCCAGCAGCTTGGGACCGACTTCCTCCTCTGGGGCCAACGTCCTGACTTTC; cdr3_aa: CASSLGPTSSSGANVLTF
clone_size: NA; j_call: TRBJ1-2; d_call: NA; v_call: TRBV27; cdr3_nt: TGTGCCAGCGGAGACAACGGACCGTCCTATGGCTACACCTTC; cdr3_aa: CASGDNGPSYGYTF
clone_size: NA; j_call: TRBJ2-7; d_call: TRBD2; v_call: TRBV3-1; cdr3_nt: TGTGCCAGCAGCCAGGGGACTAGCGGGGCGAATCCCTACGAGCAGTACTTC; cdr3_aa: CASSQGTSGANPYEQYF
clone_size: few; j_call: TRBJ2-3; d_call: NA; v_call: TRBV7-2; cdr3_nt: TGTGCCAGCACTAGGGACACAGGGTGGGATACGCAGTATTTT; cdr3_aa: CASTRDTGWDTQYF
clone_size: NA; j_call: TRBJ1-4; d_call: TRBD1; v_call: TRBV11-3; cdr3_nt: TGTGCCAGCAGCCCGCAGGGGGTAACTAATGAAAAACTGTTTTTT; cdr3_aa: CASSPQGVTNEKLFF
clone_size: NA; j_call: TRBJ1-1; d_call: NA; v_call: TRBV30; cdr3_nt: TGTGCCTGTAAAGAGGACGCGAACACTGAAGCTTTCTTT; cdr3_aa: CACKEDANTEAFF
clone_size: NA; j_call: TRBJ2-1; d_call: TRBD1; v_call: TRBV7-9; cdr3_nt: TGTGCCAGCAGCATGAAACAAAGACAGGGCTCTTCCGATGAGCAGTTCTTC; cdr3_aa: CASSMKQRQGSSDEQFF
clone_size: NA; j_call: TRBJ2-1; d_call: NA; v_call: TRBV24-1; cdr3_nt: TGTGCCACCAGTGATTTGCATGCCAATGAGCAGTTCTTC; cdr3_aa: CATSDLHANEQFF
clone_size: NA; j_call: TRBJ2-1; d_call: TRBD1; v_call: TRBV11-2; cdr3_nt: TGTGCCAGCAGCTCCGGGACAGTTTACTACAATGAGCAGTTCTTC; cdr3_aa: CASSSGTVYYNEQFF
clone_size: few; j_call: TRBJ2-5; d_call: NA; v_call: TRBV7-9; cdr3_nt: TGTGCCAGCAGCTTAGTTGCGACAGCCTTTCAAGAGACCCAGTACTTC; cdr3_aa: CASSLVATAFQETQYF
clone_size: NA; j_call: TRBJ2-3; d_call: TRBD2; v_call: TRBV20-1; cdr3_nt: TGCAGTGCTCTAGGCGGGGGGGCTAGCACAGATACGCAGTATTTT; cdr3_aa: CSALGGGASTDTQYF
clone_size: once; j_call: TRBJ2-2; d_call: NA; v_call: TRBV7-2; cdr3_nt: TGTGCCAGCAGCTCGAATGGGGATAACGGGGCCGGGGAGCTGTTTTTT; cdr3_aa: CASSSNGDNGAGELFF
clone_size: few; j_call: TRBJ2-1; d_call: NA; v_call: TRBV7-2; cdr3_nt: TGTGCCAGCAGCCAGGTGGGACAATTCCCTAATGAGCAGTTCTTC; cdr3_aa: CASSQVGQFPNEQFF
clone_size: NA; j_call: TRBJ1-2; d_call: NA; v_call: TRBV11-2; cdr3_nt: TGTGCCAGCAGCCTCCCGGAAGGGCACTACTATGGCTACACCTTC; cdr3_aa: CASSLPEGHYYGYTF
clone_size: NA; j_call: TRBJ2-3; d_call: TRBD2; v_call: TRBV10-1; cdr3_nt: TGCGCCAGCAGTTTTTCCGGGACTAGCGGAGGAAGCACAGATACGCAGTATTTT; cdr3_aa: CASSFSGTSGGSTDTQYF
clone_size: NA; j_call: TRBJ1-5; d_call: NA; v_call: TRBV28; cdr3_nt: TGTGCCAGCAGCCTGAGACAGGACCATCAGCCCCAGCATTTT; cdr3_aa: CASSLRQDHQPQHF
clone_size: few; j_call: TRBJ2-7; d_call: NA; v_call: TRBV4-1; cdr3_nt: TGCGCCAGCAGCCAAGATGTATGGAACGAGCAGTACTTC; cdr3_aa: CASSQDVWNEQYF
clone_size: NA; j_call: TRBJ2-4; d_call: NA; v_call: TRBV28; cdr3_nt: TGTGCCAGCAGTTTAATAGGTCAAAACATTCAGTACTTC; cdr3_aa: CASSLIGQNIQYF
clone_size: NA; j_call: TRBJ1-1; d_call: NA; v_call: TRBV20-1; cdr3_nt: TGCAGTGTAAGGGTTTTGAACACTGAAGCTTTCTTT; cdr3_aa: CSVRVLNTEAFF
clone_size: few; j_call: TRBJ2-3; d_call: NA; v_call: TRBV4-3; cdr3_nt: TGCGCCAGCAGCGGCCTAATCGGCACAGATACGCAGTATTTT; cdr3_aa: CASSGLIGTDTQYF
clone_size: NA; j_call: TRBJ2-7; d_call: TRBD2; v_call: TRBV20-1; cdr3_nt: TGCAGTGCTCCCGGGAGGACATACGAGCAGTACTTC; cdr3_aa: CSAPGRTYEQYF
clone_size: few; j_call: TRBJ2-1; d_call: NA; v_call: TRBV30; cdr3_nt: TGTGCCTGGAAGGGGATCGCGGATGAGCAGTTCTTC; cdr3_aa: CAWKGIADEQFF
clone_size: NA; j_call: TRBJ1-1; d_call: TRBD1; v_call: TRBV6-5; cdr3_nt: TGTGCCAGCAGTTACTCTGGGACAGGGGGGATTGAAGCTTTCTTT; cdr3_aa: CASSYSGTGGIEAFF
clone_size: NA; j_call: TRBJ2-7; d_call: NA; v_call: TRBV15; cdr3_nt: TGTGCCACCAGCAGAGACAGGGGCAACTACGAGCAGTACTTC; cdr3_aa: CATSRDRGNYEQYF
clone_size: NA; j_call: TRBJ2-7; d_call: NA; v_call: TRBV5-1; cdr3_nt: TGCGCCAGCAGCGAAGTTGCGAGAAATGAGCAGTACTTC; cdr3_aa: CASSEVARNEQYF
clone_size: NA; j_call: TRBJ1-2; d_call: NA; v_call: TRBV25-1; cdr3_nt: TGTGCCAGCAGGCAAACAGGGTATGGCTATGGCTACACCTTC; cdr3_aa: CASRQTGYGYGYTF
clone_size: once; j_call: TRBJ2-7; d_call: TRBD1; v_call: TRBV20-1; cdr3_nt: TGCAGTGCTAGAAGGGGGACAGGGGGCTACGAGCAGTACTTC; cdr3_aa: CSARRGTGGYEQYF
clone_size: NA; j_call: TRBJ2-7; d_call: NA; v_call: TRBV12-3/TRBV12-4; cdr3_nt: TGTGCCAGCAGCCCCGGGACTCCCACCCAGAAGCAGTACTTC; cdr3_aa: CASSPGTPTQKQYF
clone_size: few; j_call: TRBJ2-2; d_call: NA; v_call: TRBV7-2; cdr3_nt: TGTGCCAGCAGAAAACAGGGGAACACCGGGGAGCTGTTTTTT; cdr3_aa: CASRKQGNTGELFF
clone_size: NA; j_call: TRBJ2-7; d_call: NA; v_call: TRBV29-1; cdr3_nt: TGCAGCGTCCCTGAGGGCCACGAGCAGTACTTC; cdr3_aa: CSVPEGHEQYF
clone_size: NA; j_call: TRBJ2-5; d_call: NA; v_call: TRBV20-1; cdr3_nt: TGCAGTGCTAGACTGGACACCCTACAAGAGACCCAGTACTTC; cdr3_aa: CSARLDTLQETQYF
clone_size: many; j_call: TRBJ2-7; d_call: TRBD1; v_call: TRBV11-2; cdr3_nt: TGTGCCAGCAGCTTAGAAGCAGGGGGTGCGTACGAGCAGTACTTC; cdr3_aa: CASSLEAGGAYEQYF
clone_size: many; j_call: TRBJ2-5; d_call: NA; v_call: TRBV2; cdr3_nt: TGTGCCAGCAGAGCTTCCCTCGGGACCCAGTACTTC; cdr3_aa: CASRASLGTQYF
clone_size: NA; j_call: TRBJ2-3; d_call: NA; v_call: TRBV7-2; cdr3_nt: TGTGCCAGCAGCTTAGCTCACCGGTTCACAGATACGCAGTATTTT; cdr3_aa: CASSLAHRFTDTQYF
clone_size: many; j_call: TRBJ2-7; d_call: TRBD1; v_call: TRBV12-3/TRBV12-4; cdr3_nt: TGTGCCAGCAGTGGTCTGACAGGGCTCAACGAGCAGTACTTC; cdr3_aa: CASSGLTGLNEQYF
clone_size: NA; j_call: TRBJ1-2; d_call: NA; v_call: TRBV20-1; cdr3_nt: TGCAGTGCTAGAGATCGGGCGTACGACTATGGCTACACCTTC; cdr3_aa: CSARDRAYDYGYTF
clone_size: NA; j_call: TRBJ2-3; d_call: NA; v_call: TRBV7-9; cdr3_nt: TGTGCCAGCAGCTTAAATAACCTCGCTAGCACAGATACGCAGTATTTT; cdr3_aa: CASSLNNLASTDTQYF
clone_size: few; j_call: TRBJ2-5; d_call: TRBD1; v_call: TRBV5-1; cdr3_nt: TGCGCCAGCGTTACCGGGACAGGGGGAGAGACCCAGTACTTC; cdr3_aa: CASVTGTGGETQYF
clone_size: few; j_call: TRBJ1-5; d_call: NA; v_call: TRBV28; cdr3_nt: TGTGCCAGCAGTCTCCTCACCCAGCCCCAGCATTTT; cdr3_aa: CASSLLTQPQHF
clone_size: NA; j_call: TRBJ1-1; d_call: TRBD1; v_call: TRBV11-2; cdr3_nt: TGTGCCAGCAGCTGGCGGACAGGGTTCGGATTCACTGAAGCTTTCTTT; cdr3_aa: CASSWRTGFGFTEAFF
clone_size: NA; j_call: TRBJ1-2; d_call: TRBD1; v_call: TRBV28; cdr3_nt: TGTGCCAGCAGTTTCAGGGACAGGAGCTATGGCTACACCTTC; cdr3_aa: CASSFRDRSYGYTF
clone_size: few; j_call: TRBJ2-7; d_call: NA; v_call: TRBV5-1; cdr3_nt: TGCGCCAGCAGCTCTCTCCCGGGGCAGGGGGACTCCTGGGAGCAGTACTTC; cdr3_aa: CASSSLPGQGDSWEQYF
clone_size: few; j_call: TRBJ2-7; d_call: NA; v_call: TRBV6-6; cdr3_nt: TGTGCCAGCAGAAGTGACAGAACCTACGAGCAGTACTTC; cdr3_aa: CASRSDRTYEQYF
clone_size: few; j_call: TRBJ1-1; d_call: NA; v_call: TRBV20-1; cdr3_nt: TGCAGTGCTAGGGGTCGTTTTGATCCCATGAACACTGAAGCTTTCTTT; cdr3_aa: CSARGRFDPMNTEAFF